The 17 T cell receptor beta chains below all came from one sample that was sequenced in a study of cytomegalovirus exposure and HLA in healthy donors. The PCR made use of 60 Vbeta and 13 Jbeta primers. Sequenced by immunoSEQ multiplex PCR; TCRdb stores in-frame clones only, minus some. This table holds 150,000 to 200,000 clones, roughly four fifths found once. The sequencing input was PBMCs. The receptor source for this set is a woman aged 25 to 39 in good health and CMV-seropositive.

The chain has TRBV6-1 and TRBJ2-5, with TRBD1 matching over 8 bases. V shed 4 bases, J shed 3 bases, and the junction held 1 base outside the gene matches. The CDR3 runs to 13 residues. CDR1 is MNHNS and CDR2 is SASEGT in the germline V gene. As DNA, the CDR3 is TGTGCCAGCAGTGTGACAGGGGAAGAGACCCAGTACTTC. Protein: CASSVTGEETQYF.

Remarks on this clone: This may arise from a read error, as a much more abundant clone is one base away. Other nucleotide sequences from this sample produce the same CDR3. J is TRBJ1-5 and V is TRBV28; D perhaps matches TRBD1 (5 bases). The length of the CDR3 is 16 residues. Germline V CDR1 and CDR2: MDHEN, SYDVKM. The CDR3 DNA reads TGTGCCAGCAGCCCCGGGGGTCGGGATAGCAATCAGCCCCAGCACTTT. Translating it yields CASSPGGRDSNQPQHF.

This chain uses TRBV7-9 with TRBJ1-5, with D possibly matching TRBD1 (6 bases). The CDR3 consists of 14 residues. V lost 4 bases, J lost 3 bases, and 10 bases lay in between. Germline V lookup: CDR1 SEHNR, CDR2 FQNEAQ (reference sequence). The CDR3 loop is CASSSGTLNQPQHF. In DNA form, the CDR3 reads TGTGCCAGCAGCTCCGGGACACTCAATCAGCCCCAGCATTTT.

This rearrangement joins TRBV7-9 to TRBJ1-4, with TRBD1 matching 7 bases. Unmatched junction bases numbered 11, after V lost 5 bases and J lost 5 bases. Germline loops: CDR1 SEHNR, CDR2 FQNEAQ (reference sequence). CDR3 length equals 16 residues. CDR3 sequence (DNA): TGTGCCAGCAGCCACCCACGCGACAGGGACAATGAAAAACTGTTTTTT. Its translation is CASSHPRDRDNEKLFF.

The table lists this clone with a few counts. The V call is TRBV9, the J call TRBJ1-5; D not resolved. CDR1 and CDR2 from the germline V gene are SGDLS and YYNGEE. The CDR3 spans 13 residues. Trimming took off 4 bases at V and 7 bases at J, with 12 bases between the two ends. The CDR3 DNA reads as TGTGCCAGCAGCCCACGACCGAGGCAGCCCCAGCATTTT. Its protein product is CASSPRPRQPQHF. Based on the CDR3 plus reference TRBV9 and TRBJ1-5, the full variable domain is DSGVTQTPKHLITATGQRVTLRCSPRSGDLSVYWYQQSLDQGLQFLIQYYNGEERAKGNILERFSAQQFPDLHSELNLSSLELGDSALYFCASSPRPRQPQHFGDGTRLSIL.

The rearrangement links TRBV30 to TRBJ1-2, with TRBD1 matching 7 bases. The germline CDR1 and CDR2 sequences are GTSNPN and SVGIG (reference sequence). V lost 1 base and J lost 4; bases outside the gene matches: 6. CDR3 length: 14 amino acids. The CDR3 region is CAWSGTSGGYGYTF. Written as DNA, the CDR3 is TGTGCCTGGAGTGGTACCTCAGGGGGCTATGGCTACACCTTC.

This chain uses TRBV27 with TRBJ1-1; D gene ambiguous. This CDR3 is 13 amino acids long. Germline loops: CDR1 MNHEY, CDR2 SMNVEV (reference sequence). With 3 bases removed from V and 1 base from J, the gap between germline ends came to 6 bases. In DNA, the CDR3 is TGTGCCAGCAGTTTTCAGGAGAACACTGAAGCTTTCTTT. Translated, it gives CASSFQENTEAFF.

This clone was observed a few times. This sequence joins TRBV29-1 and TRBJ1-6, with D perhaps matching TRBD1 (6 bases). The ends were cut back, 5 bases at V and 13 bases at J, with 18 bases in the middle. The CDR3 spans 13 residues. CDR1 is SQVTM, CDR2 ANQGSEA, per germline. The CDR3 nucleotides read TGCAGCGTTTCACAGGGTCTTGGGACCCCCCTCCACTTT. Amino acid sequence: CSVSQGLGTPLHF.

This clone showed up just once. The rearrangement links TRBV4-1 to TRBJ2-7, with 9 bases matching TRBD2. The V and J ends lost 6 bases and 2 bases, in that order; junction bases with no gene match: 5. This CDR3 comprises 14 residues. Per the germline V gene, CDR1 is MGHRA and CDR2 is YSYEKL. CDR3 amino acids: CASSSPSGTYEQYF. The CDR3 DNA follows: TGCGCCAGCAGTTCCCCTAGCGGGACCTACGAGCAGTACTTC.

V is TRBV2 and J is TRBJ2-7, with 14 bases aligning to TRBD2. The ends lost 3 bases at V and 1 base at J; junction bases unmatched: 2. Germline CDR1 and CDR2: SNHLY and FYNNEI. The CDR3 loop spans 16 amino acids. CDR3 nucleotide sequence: TGTGCCAGCAGTGAGGGACTAGCGGGGGTGTCCTACGAGCAGTACTTC. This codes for CASSEGLAGVSYEQYF.

The CDR3 loop reads CASSIEGGSSYEQYF. In DNA, the CDR3 is TGTGCCAGTAGTATAGAGGGCGGGAGCTCCTACGAGCAGTACTTC. This chain connects TRBV19 to TRBJ2-7; 7 bases are shared with TRBD2. Per germline, CDR1 LNHDA and CDR2 SQIVND (reference sequence). Germline trimming cut 0 bases from V and 0 bases from J; bases unmatched to any gene: 2. This CDR3 comprises 15 residues.

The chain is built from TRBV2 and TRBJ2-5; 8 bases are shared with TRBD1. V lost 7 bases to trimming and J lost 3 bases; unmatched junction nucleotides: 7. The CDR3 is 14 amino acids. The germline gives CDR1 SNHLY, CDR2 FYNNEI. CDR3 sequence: CASNLDRGEETQYF. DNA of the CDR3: TGTGCCAGCAACCTTGACAGGGGAGAAGAGACCCAGTACTTC.

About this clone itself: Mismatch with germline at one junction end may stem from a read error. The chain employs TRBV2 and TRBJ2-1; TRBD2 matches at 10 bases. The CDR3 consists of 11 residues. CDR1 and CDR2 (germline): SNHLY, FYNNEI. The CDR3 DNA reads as TGTGCCAGCAGTTTGGGACTAGCGAGAATCTTC. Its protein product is CASSLGLARIF.

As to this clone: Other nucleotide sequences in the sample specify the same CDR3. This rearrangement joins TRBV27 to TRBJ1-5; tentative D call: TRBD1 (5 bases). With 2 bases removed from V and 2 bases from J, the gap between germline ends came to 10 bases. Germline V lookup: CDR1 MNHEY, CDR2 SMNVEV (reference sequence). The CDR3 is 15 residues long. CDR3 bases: TGTGCCAGCAGTTTAAATCGGGGGGGCAATCAGCCCCAGCATTTT. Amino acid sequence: CASSLNRGGNQPQHF.

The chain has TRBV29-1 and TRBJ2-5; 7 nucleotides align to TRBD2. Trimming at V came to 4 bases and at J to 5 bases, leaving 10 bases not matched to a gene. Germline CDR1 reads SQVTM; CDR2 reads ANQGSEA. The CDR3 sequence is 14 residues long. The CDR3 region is CSVAGGGMAETQYF. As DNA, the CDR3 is TGCAGCGTTGCGGGGGGAGGGATGGCTGAGACCCAGTACTTC.

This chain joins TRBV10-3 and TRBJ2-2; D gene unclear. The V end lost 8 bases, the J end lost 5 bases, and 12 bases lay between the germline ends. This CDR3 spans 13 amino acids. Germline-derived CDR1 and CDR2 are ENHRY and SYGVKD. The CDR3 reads CAIASDRTGELFF. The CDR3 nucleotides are TGTGCCATCGCTAGTGATCGTACCGGGGAGCTGTTTTTT.

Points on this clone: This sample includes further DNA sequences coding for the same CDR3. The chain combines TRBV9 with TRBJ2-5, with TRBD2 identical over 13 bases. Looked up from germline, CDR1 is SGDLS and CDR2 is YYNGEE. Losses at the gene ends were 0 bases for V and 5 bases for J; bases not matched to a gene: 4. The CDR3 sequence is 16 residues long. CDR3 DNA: TGTGCCAGCAGCGTAGGACTAGCGGGAGGCCCGGAGACCCAGTACTTC. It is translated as CASSVGLAGGPETQYF.